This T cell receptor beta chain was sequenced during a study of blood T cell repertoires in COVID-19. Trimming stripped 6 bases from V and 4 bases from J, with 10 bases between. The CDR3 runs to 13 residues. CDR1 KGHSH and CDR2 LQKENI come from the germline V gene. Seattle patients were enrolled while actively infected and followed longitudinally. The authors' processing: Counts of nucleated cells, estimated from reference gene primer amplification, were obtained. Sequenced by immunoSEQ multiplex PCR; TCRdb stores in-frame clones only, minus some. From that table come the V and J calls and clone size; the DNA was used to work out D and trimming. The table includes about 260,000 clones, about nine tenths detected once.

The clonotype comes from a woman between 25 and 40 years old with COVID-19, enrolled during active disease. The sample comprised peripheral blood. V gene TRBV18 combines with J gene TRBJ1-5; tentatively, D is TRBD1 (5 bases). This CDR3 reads CASSWDSNQPQHF. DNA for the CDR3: TGTGCCAGCTCCTGGGACTCTAATCAGCCCCAGCATTTT.